This is a list of T cell receptor beta chains from one sample in a study of PD-L1 blockade in urothelial cancer. TCRdb keeps only in-frame clones here, not all; method: immunoSEQ multiplex PCR. Of roughly 76,000 clones listed, 75% to 95% are singletons. Source: PBMCs, taken around atezolizumab (anti-PD-L1) treatment. The receptors here all came from an elderly woman with urothelial cancer. Both conserved end residues are part of each CDR3. Each record gives: CDR3 DNA, CDR3 protein, J gene, D gene, V gene. The D gene is left open where the match is weak.

TGTGCCAGCAGACCCGGACAGGGATCCTACAATGAGCAGTTCTTC | CASRPGQGSYNEQFF | TRBJ2-1 | TRBD1 | TRBV27
TGTGCCAGCAGCAAAACAGGGGAAGCTGAAGCTTTCTTT | CASSKTGEAEAFF | TRBJ1-1 | TRBD1 | TRBV5-4
TGTGCCAGCAGCTTGGAAAGGGGAGGGACTGAAGCTTTCTTT | CASSLERGGTEAFF | TRBJ1-1 | - | TRBV5-4
TGTGCCAGCAGTTTTAGGCTAGCGGGCAGGGAGCAGTTCTTC | CASSFRLAGREQFF | TRBJ2-1 | TRBD2 | TRBV27
TGTGCCAGCAGTGAGGGGAGCGGGAGAAGGAATGAGCAGTTCTTC | CASSEGSGRRNEQFF | TRBJ2-1 | TRBD2 | TRBV6-1
TGTGCCAGCAGCTTGCTGATACTCGGGACAGTTCCCGGCGAGCAGTACTTC | CASSLLILGTVPGEQYF | TRBJ2-7 | TRBD1 | TRBV11-2
TGTGCCAGCAGTCAACTAGCGGGAGCTGGCGAGCAGTACTTC | CASSQLAGAGEQYF | TRBJ2-7 | TRBD2 | TRBV2
TGCGCCAGCACAAACTTTGGGGGGGGCGGCTACACCTTC | CASTNFGGGGYTF | TRBJ1-2 | - | TRBV10-2
TGCGCCAGCAGTCAATCCCGGAGGATTCAAGAGACCCAGTACTTC | CASSQSRRIQETQYF | TRBJ2-5 | - | TRBV23-1
TGTGCCAGTAGTATAGGGACAGGCCGTAATAGGGAGCAGCATTTT | CASSIGTGRNREQHF | TRBJ1-5 | TRBD1 | TRBV19
TGTGCCAGCAGCTTCTCGATAGCGGGAGGGCGAAATGAGCAGTTCTTC | CASSFSIAGGRNEQFF | TRBJ2-1 | TRBD2 | TRBV7-2
TGTGCCAGCAGTTCACTAGCTCCCGGGGAGCTGTTTTTT | CASSSLAPGELFF | TRBJ2-2 | - | TRBV27
TGTGCCAGCACTCTGCGGGCGGCCTGGCTACAAGAGACCCAGTACTTC | CASTLRAAWLQETQYF | TRBJ2-5 | - | TRBV2
TGTGCCAGCAGCGTATGGGACAGCTACAATGAGCAGTTCTTC | CASSVWDSYNEQFF | TRBJ2-1 | TRBD1 | TRBV9
TGTGCCAGCTCACCACGGCCTGAGGGCGAAGCTTTCTTT | CASSPRPEGEAFF | TRBJ1-1 | - | TRBV18
TGTGCCAGCAGTTTGGAGTACACTGAAGCTTTCTTT | CASSLEYTEAFF | TRBJ1-1 | - | TRBV28
TGTGCCAGCAGCCCGGGAGACCAAGAGACCCAGTACTTC | CASSPGDQETQYF | TRBJ2-5 | - | TRBV5-4
TGTGCCAGCAGCGTAGTGGGAGGGCATGAGCAGTTCTTC | CASSVVGGHEQFF | TRBJ2-1 | TRBD2 | TRBV9
TGCGCCAGCAGCCAAGCACCAGCAACTAATGAAAAACTGTTTTTT | CASSQAPATNEKLFF | TRBJ1-4 | - | TRBV4-1
TGTGCCAGCAGCCCAGTGAACACTGAAGCTTTCTTT | CASSPVNTEAFF | TRBJ1-1 | - | TRBV9